This T cell receptor beta chain was captured in a study of identical twins. Study-level findings and limits: It was possible that invariant MAIT and iNKT cells partly confounded the zero-insertion analyses. The authors drew conclusions from cross-sectional statistical analysis rather than following the same donors. The study found that models underestimated out-of-frame TCR alpha sharing in monozygotic twins.

MiXCR was run by TCRdb on the 5' RACE reads, yielding one entry per CDR3 protein. Of roughly 150,000 distinct CDR3 sequences in the sample, roughly 3.3% were seen once. The sample holds many counts of this clonotype. Its antigen is still unknown. Everyone who donated was a healthy Caucasian. Germline V CDR1 and CDR2: MNHEY, SMNVEV (reference sequence). This CDR3 has 14 residues. Trimming pared 6 bases from V and 4 bases from J, leaving 15 bases between. Sequencing was done on a sample of memory T cells sorted from blood. The chain links TRBV27 to TRBJ1-1, with a possible D match to TRBD1 (6 bases). This clonotype originated in a young man in good health. CDR3 loop: CASRTSGVGTEAFF. The CDR3 nucleotides are TGTGCCAGCAGAACCTCAGGGGTAGGCACTGAAGCTTTCTTT.